Shown below are 5 T cell receptor beta chains from a single sample sequenced in a study of monozygotic twins with inflammatory bowel disease. TCRdb re-called the 5' RACE reads; one entry per CDR3 protein, DNA not given. In total, the table holds approximately 40,000 distinct CDR3 sequences. Material: blood. These receptors originate from a human donor with ulcerative colitis or Crohn's disease, or a healthy co-twin of an affected twin (not recorded which).

The chain uses TRBV6-2 or TRBV6-3 and TRBJ2-7; TCRdb lists TRBD1, though no DNA is available to test this call. The germline CDR1 and CDR2 sequences are MNHEY and SVGEGT. CDR3 length: 15 amino acids. The CDR3 spells CASSYIYPPSYEQYF.

The CDR3 reads CASSYNPGHRSSYNSPLHF. J is TRBJ1-6 and V is TRBV5-6; TCRdb designates TRBD1, a call that cannot be tested without DNA. Germline CDR1 reads SGHDT; CDR2 reads YYEEEE. The CDR3 extends over 19 amino acids.

The chain links TRBV7-8 to TRBJ2-3. The CDR3 runs to 14 residues. CDR1 SGHVS and CDR2 FQNEAQ come from the germline V gene. The CDR3 sequence is CASSFKSSTDTQYF.

This chain uses TRBV20-1 with TRBJ1-5; absent DNA, TCRdb's TRBD1 call cannot be checked. There are 13 residues in the CDR3. Looked up from germline, CDR1 is DFQATT and CDR2 is SNEGSKA (reference sequence). CDR3 residues: CSAGDRMNQPQHF.

V usage is TRBV12-3 or TRBV12-4 and J usage is TRBJ2-6; the D gene TCRdb calls, TRBD1, cannot be checked with no DNA. This CDR3 is 19 amino acids long. This chain's CDR3 is CASSFRDRGLASGANVLTF.